This TCR beta chain was documented in a study of response to subunit inactivated influenza vaccine. This clonotype was seen only a few times. Its specificity is unknown. The CDR3 length is 13 residues. J lost 5 bases, V lost 6 bases, and 4 bases had no gene match. TCRdb independently ran MiXCR on the RT-PCR reads; one entry per CDR3 protein. Among about 500,000 distinct CDR3 sequences listed, 15% to 20% were seen once. Whole-study findings and limits: With each seasonal influenza vaccination, the authors suggested, few new T cells are recruited.

This receptor was taken from a man aged 50-75 years who received an inactivated influenza vaccine. Sequences were derived from CD4+ T cells sorted from PBMCs, sampled less than 30 months after vaccination. This chain uses TRBV12-3 or TRBV12-4 with TRBJ2-4; 7 bases agree with TRBD1. The CDR3 DNA follows: TGTGCCAGCAGGGCTCAGGGGGAAAACATTCAGTACTTC. Translating gives CASRAQGENIQYF.